This TCR beta chain was identified in a study of T cells in Graves' hyperthyroidism and ophthalmopathy. The CDR3 runs to 15 residues. V lost 3 bases and J 4 bases, leaving 14 bases between the germline ends. Per the germline V gene, CDR1 is SGDLS and CDR2 is YYNGEE. Amplified TCR beta CDR3 regions derived from RNA transcripts. When the TCR CDR3 underwent first-round RT-PCR, the HTBI primer set was used. One entry per CDR3 protein, called by TCRdb with MiXCR from the multiplex PCR reads. The sample comprises some 180,000 distinct CDR3 sequences, about a sixth of which are singletons, and 40% to 65% rests with the top ten.

The sequence derives from a woman aged 45-59 years with Graves' hyperthyroidism. Sequencing used blood. The rearrangement joins TRBV9 to TRBJ1-3; D is uncertain. The CDR3 sequence is CASSAAVKPGNTIYF. CDR3 in DNA: TGTGCCAGCAGCGCCGCAGTGAAGCCAGGAAACACCATATATTTT.